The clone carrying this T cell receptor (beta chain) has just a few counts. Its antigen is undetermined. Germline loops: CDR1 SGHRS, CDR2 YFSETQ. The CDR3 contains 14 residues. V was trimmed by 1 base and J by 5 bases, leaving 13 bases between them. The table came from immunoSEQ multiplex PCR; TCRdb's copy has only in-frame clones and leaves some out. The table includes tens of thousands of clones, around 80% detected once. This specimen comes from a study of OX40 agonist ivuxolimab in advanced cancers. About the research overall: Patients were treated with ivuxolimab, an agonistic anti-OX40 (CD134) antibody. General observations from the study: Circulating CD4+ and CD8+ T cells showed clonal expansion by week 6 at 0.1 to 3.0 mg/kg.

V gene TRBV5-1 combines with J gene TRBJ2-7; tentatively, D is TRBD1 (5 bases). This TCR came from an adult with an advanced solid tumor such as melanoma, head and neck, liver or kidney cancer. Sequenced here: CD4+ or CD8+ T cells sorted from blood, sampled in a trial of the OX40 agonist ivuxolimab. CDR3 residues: CASSLSGRADEQYF. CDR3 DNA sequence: TGCGCCAGCAGCTTGTCCGGCAGGGCCGACGAGCAGTACTTC. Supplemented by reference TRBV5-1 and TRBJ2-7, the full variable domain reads KAGVTQTPRYLIKTRGQQVTLSCSPISGHRSVSWYQQTPGQGLQFLFEYFSETQRNKGNFPGRFSGRQFSNSRSEMNVSTLELGDSALYLCASSLSGRADEQYFGPGTRLTVT.